The present entry profiles one TCR beta chain with its context. A junction boundary mismatches the germline segment, possibly from a read error. Germline DNA was extracted too, while blood RNA derived from unsorted whole blood. Patients carried chronic HBV infection without prior treatment. CDR1 and CDR2 (germline): LGHNA, YSLEER. This CDR3 region has 16 residues. Synthesis of TCR beta cDNA was carried out from about 540 ng total RNA with a constant-region primer. It was through three nested multiplex PCR rounds of slightly modified ARM-PCR that TCR beta libraries arose. Rounds one and two of PCR, each of 10 cycles, were primed with TRBV1-TRBV30 forward primers and a C-beta reverse primer. MiXCR was run by TCRdb on the multiplex PCR reads, yielding one entry per CDR3 protein. This sample has fewer than 400,000 distinct CDR3 sequences; approximately 58% occur once, and the top ten carry approximately 15%.

This sample is drawn from a study of tumor-infiltrating lymphocytes in primary liver carcinoma. Study information: Recorded tumor stage was T1-T3 N0M0, with diameters of 4.2 to 10 cm.

The chain employs TRBV4-3 and TRBJ2-6; tentative D call: TRBD1 (5 bases). Source material: peripheral blood. This sequence was found in a woman in her 30s with primary liver carcinoma and hepatitis B virus infection. Here the CDR3 DNA reads TGCGCCAGCAGCCAAACAGGTTTCTCTGGGGCCTACGTCGTGACTTTC. Its protein product is CASSQTGFSGAYVVTF.